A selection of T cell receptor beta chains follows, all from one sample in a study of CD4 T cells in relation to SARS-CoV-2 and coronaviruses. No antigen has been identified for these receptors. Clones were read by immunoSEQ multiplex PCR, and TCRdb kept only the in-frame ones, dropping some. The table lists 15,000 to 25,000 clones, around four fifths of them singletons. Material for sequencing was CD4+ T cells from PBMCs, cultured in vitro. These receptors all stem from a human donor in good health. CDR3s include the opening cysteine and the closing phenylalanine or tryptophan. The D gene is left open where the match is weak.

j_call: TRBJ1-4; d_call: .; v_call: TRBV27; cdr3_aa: CASSSWMRGNEKLFF; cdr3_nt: TGTGCCAGCAGTTCTTGGATGCGGGGAAATGAAAAACTGTTTTTT
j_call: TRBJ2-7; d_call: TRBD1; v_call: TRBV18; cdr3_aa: CASSAGTASYEQYF; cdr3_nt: TGTGCCAGCTCGGCCGGGACAGCTTCCTACGAGCAGTACTTC
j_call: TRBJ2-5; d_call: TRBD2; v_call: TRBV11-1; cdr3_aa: CASSHSASGRQETQYF; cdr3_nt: TGTGCCAGCAGCCATTCAGCTAGCGGGCGACAAGAGACCCAGTACTTC
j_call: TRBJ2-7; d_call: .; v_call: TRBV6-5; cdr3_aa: CASKRLRSSYEQYF; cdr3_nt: TGTGCCAGCAAACGACTGAGGAGCTCCTACGAGCAGTACTTC
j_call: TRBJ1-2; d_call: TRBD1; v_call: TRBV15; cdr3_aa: CATSRETGSGYTF; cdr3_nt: TGTGCCACCAGCAGAGAGACAGGGAGTGGCTACACCTTC
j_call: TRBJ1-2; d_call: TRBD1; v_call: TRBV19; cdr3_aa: CAASVQGAYGYTF; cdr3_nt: TGTGCCGCCAGCGTACAGGGGGCCTATGGCTACACCTTC
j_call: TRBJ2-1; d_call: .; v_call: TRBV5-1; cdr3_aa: CASSLGLGTSEQFF; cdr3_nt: TGCGCCAGCAGCTTGGGTCTAGGTACGAGTGAGCAGTTCTTC
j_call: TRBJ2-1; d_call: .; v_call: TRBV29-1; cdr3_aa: CSARRGLVTYNEQFF; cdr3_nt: TGCAGCGCGAGGCGGGGTTTAGTGACCTACAATGAGCAGTTCTTC
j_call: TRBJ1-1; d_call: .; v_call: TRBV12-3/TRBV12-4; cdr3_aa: CASSQDSLVAFF; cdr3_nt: TGTGCCAGCAGCCAGGACTCCTTAGTGGCTTTCTTT
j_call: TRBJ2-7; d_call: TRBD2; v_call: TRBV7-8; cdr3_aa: CASRAGTSSYEQYF; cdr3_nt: TGTGCCAGCAGAGCCGGGACTAGCAGCTACGAGCAGTACTTC